This TCR beta chain originates from a study of CD8+ T cells in alopecia areata. The germline V and J ends were trimmed by 4 bases and 5 bases, with 16 bases remaining between them. The CDR3 is made up of 14 amino acids. Germline assignment: CDR1 SGHDT and CDR2 YYEEEE. As for this clone: What it binds is not known.

Study findings and constraints: Shared TCR sequences were less clear between patients than in mice, possibly partly from HLA diversity. Sequencing of scalp samples also includes resident alphabeta T cells from normal skin.

RNA extraction was followed by reverse transcription into cDNA, which acted as the sequencing template. Measured with immunoSEQ multiplex PCR; TCRdb has only the in-frame clones, and not every one. The sample holds about 4,200 clones, roughly two thirds seen once. The specimen sequenced was skin. This sequence joins TRBV5-6 and TRBJ2-7, with D uncertain. This clonotype originated in a human donor in good health. CDR3 amino acids: CASSHWTRGNEQYF. The CDR3 DNA sequence: TGTGCCAGCAGCCACTGGACCCGAGGCAACGAGCAGTACTTC.